The 29 T cell receptor beta chains given below trace back to one sample, sequenced in a study of glioma-infiltrating T cells after dendritic cell vaccination. Stated time point: after dendritic cell vaccination, including at tumor progression/relapse. Method: immunoSEQ multiplex PCR; TCRdb's copy keeps in-frame clones and lacks some. The sample consists of roughly 80,000 clones, 87% of them appearing once. The specimen comprised blood, sampled after dendritic cell vaccination. The source is a human donor with glioblastoma.

This chain joins TRBV11-2 and TRBJ1-1; D is uncertain. The V end lost 5 bases, the J end lost 0 bases, and 7 bases lay between the germline ends. Germline CDR1 reads SGHAT; CDR2 reads FQNNGV. CDR3 size: 13 residues. CDR3 in DNA: TGTGCCAGCAGCCCCCGGGTGAACACTGAAGCTTTCTTT. Amino acid sequence: CASSPRVNTEAFF.

The rearrangement uses TRBV9 and TRBJ2-5; D not resolved. Trimming shortened V by 0 bases and J by 5 bases, and 5 bases separated the two germline ends. Germline V gives CDR1 SGDLS, CDR2 YYNGEE. This CDR3 is 12 amino acids long. The CDR3 region is CASSVGSETQYF. Written as DNA, the CDR3 is TGTGCCAGCAGCGTAGGGAGTGAGACCCAGTACTTC.

This sequence joins TRBV6-5 and TRBJ2-7; TRBD1 aligns across 8 bases. The V segment lost 6 bases and the J segment 0 bases; nucleotides outside the gene matches: 7. CDR3 length: 15 amino acids. From germline, CDR1 is MNHEY and CDR2 SVGAGI. CDR3 nucleotide sequence: TGTGCCAGCAGCCCCGACAGGGGCTCCTCCTACGAGCAGTACTTC. Translated, it gives CASSPDRGSSYEQYF.

V and J are TRBV5-6 and TRBJ2-7, with TRBD2 identical over 13 bases. With V trimmed by 3 bases and J by 2 bases, 11 bases remained unmatched. Germline loops: CDR1 SGHDT, CDR2 YYEEEE. The CDR3 covers 18 residues. Here the CDR3 DNA reads TGTGCCAGCAGCTCAACCGGGACTAGCGGGGTTAAAACCTACGAGCAGTACTTC. Its protein is CASSSTGTSGVKTYEQYF.

This chain joins TRBV7-2 and TRBJ2-1; TRBD2 agrees at 7 bases. Per the germline V gene, CDR1 is SGHTA and CDR2 is FQGNSA. Germline trimming cut 7 bases from V and 2 bases from J; bases unmatched to any gene: 8. The CDR3 spans 15 residues. In nucleotides, the CDR3 is TGTGCCAGCACCGAGTGGGCGGGAGCCTACAATGAGCAGTTCTTC. It yields the protein CASTEWAGAYNEQFF.

The CDR3 reads CASSRLLAGDTDTQYF. The CDR3, as DNA: TGTGCCAGCAGCCGCCTACTAGCGGGAGACACAGATACGCAGTATTTT. The chain combines TRBV4-2 with TRBJ2-3; 11 bases line up with TRBD2. The ends lost 4 bases at V and 2 bases at J; junction bases unmatched: 5. The CDR3 loop spans 16 amino acids. CDR1 and CDR2 from the germline V gene are LGHNA and YNFKEQ.

The genes are TRBV5-1 and TRBJ2-3; the match to TRBD2 covers 8 bases. CDR1 SGHRS and CDR2 YFSETQ come from the germline V gene. This CDR3 is built from 14 residues. Trimming at V came to 6 bases and at J to 3 bases, leaving 6 bases not matched to a gene. The CDR3 loop reads CASNGLAGTDTQYF. DNA of the CDR3: TGCGCCAGCAACGGGCTAGCGGGTACAGATACGCAGTATTTT.

The rearrangement uses TRBV28 and TRBJ1-5, with D possibly matching TRBD1 (6 bases). This CDR3 has 15 residues. Trimming took 1 base from V and 6 from J, leaving 13 bases between them. The germline gives CDR1 MDHEN, CDR2 SYDVKM. The CDR3 loop is CASSLFTGSGQPQHF. The CDR3 DNA reads TGTGCCAGCAGTTTATTTACAGGGAGCGGTCAGCCCCAGCATTTT. Together with reference TRBV28 and TRBJ1-5, the CDR3 gives the full variable domain: DVKVTQSSRYLVKRTGEKVFLECVQDMDHENMFWYRQDPGLGLRLIYFSYDVKMKEKGDIPEGYSVSREKKERFSLILESASTNQTSMYLCASSLFTGSGQPQHFGDGTRLSIL.

The chain is built from TRBV10-2 and TRBJ2-2; tentative D call: TRBD2 (5 bases). This CDR3 has 14 residues. V was pared by 5 bases and J by 0 bases, with 7 bases between. The germline gives CDR1 WSHSY, CDR2 SAAADI. In nucleotides, the CDR3 is TGCGCCAGCAGTAGCGGAGCGAACACCGGGGAGCTGTTTTTT. It specifies CASSSGANTGELFF.

The chain joins TRBV7-8 to TRBJ1-5, with a possible D match to TRBD1 (6 bases). From germline, CDR1 is SGHVS and CDR2 FQNEAQ. Between the trimmed V and J ends, which lost 3 bases and 7 bases, there was a span of 10 bases. The CDR3 loop spans 13 amino acids. The CDR3 DNA is TGTGCCAGCAGCTTTTCAGGGGACCAGCCCCAGCATTTT. Its protein is CASSFSGDQPQHF.

The V gene is TRBV15, the J gene TRBJ2-7, with 10 bases that match TRBD1. V shed 1 base and J 5 bases; nucleotides not matched to a gene: 2. Germline V gene sequence: CDR1 LNHNV, CDR2 YYDKDF (reference sequence). The CDR3 consists of 14 residues. CDR3 residues: CATSRGTGGNEQYF. CDR3 sequence (DNA): TGTGCCACCAGCAGAGGGACAGGGGGTAACGAGCAGTACTTC. The full variable domain, rest sourced from reference TRBV15 and TRBJ2-7, is DAMVIQNPRYQVTQFGKPVTLSCSQTLNHNVMYWYQQKSSQAPKLLFHYYDKDFNNEADTPDNFQSRRPNTSFCFLDIRSPGLGDTAMYLCATSRGTGGNEQYFGPGTRLTVT.

The chain joins TRBV18 to TRBJ2-1; D gene unclear. V gave up 3 bases and J gave up 5 bases, with 8 bases separating them. The CDR3 has 13 amino acids. Germline loops: CDR1 KGHSH, CDR2 LQKENI. In DNA, the CDR3 is TGTGCCAGCTCACCGACCGAGGACAATGAGCAGTTCTTC. Its protein product is CASSPTEDNEQFF.

The chain couples TRBV10-3 to TRBJ2-4; TRBD1 agrees at 7 bases. The V gene end was trimmed by 1 base and the J gene end by 9 bases; junction bases not matched to a gene: 9. Germline CDR1 is ENHRY and CDR2 is SYGVKD. This CDR3 comprises 15 residues. DNA for the CDR3: TGTGCCATCAGTGAGTACCGGGACAGTCTTTCCATTCAGTACTTC. Translation gives CAISEYRDSLSIQYF.

The rearrangement uses TRBV4-2 and TRBJ2-2; TRBD2 matches 8 bases. This CDR3 is built from 17 residues. Germline V gene sequence: CDR1 LGHNA, CDR2 YNFKEQ. Trimming took 0 bases from V and 7 from J; bases not matched to a gene: 10. The CDR3, as DNA: TGTGCCAGCAGCCAAGATCCACGGGGGGGCGATAGCGGGGAGCTGTTTTTT. Encoded protein: CASSQDPRGGDSGELFF.

The J gene is TRBJ1-4, the V gene TRBV27; TRBD1 matches at 7 bases. V was pared by 5 bases and J by 4 bases, with 4 bases of the junction left unmatched. CDR3 length: 14 residues. Germline values: CDR1 MNHEY, CDR2 SMNVEV (reference sequence). The CDR3 DNA reads as TGTGCCAGCAGTCCAGACAGGGATAATGAAAAACTGTTTTTT. As protein: CASSPDRDNEKLFF.

V gene TRBV21-1 combines with J gene TRBJ1-6. TRBV21-1 is listed as a pseudogene. The CDR3 loop spans 11 amino acids. The CDR3 reads CASSRGSPLHF. The CDR3 DNA sequence: TGTGCCAGCAGCCGGGGTTCACCCCTCCACTTT.

The chain recombines TRBV7-9 with TRBJ1-5; possibly TRBD1 for D (5 bases). Germline CDR1 and CDR2: SEHNR and FQNEAQ (reference sequence). The germline V and J ends were trimmed by 0 bases and 0 bases, with 12 bases remaining between them. This CDR3 is built from 17 residues. Here the CDR3 DNA reads TGTGCCAGCAGCTTAGCGCCCCCAGGGTATAGCAATCAGCCCCAGCATTTT. Translation gives CASSLAPPGYSNQPQHF.

The CDR3 protein is CASSYGGGEETQYF. CDR3 coding DNA: TGTGCCAGCAGCTACGGAGGGGGGGAGGAGACCCAGTACTTC. This chain uses TRBV11-2 with TRBJ2-5, with D tentatively TRBD2 (7 bases). Trimming took 4 bases from V and 5 from J, leaving 14 bases between them. The germline V gene has CDR1 SGHAT and CDR2 FQNNGV. CDR3 length equals 14 residues.

This clone appeared once. This chain joins TRBV9 and TRBJ2-1; 10 nucleotides match TRBD2. CDR1 SGDLS and CDR2 YYNGEE come from the germline V gene. V gave up 3 bases and J gave up 4 bases; unmatched junction bases: 4. This CDR3 has 15 residues. The CDR3 is CASSEREGDYNEQFF. The CDR3 coding sequence is TGTGCCAGCAGCGAGCGGGAGGGCGATTACAATGAGCAGTTCTTC.

The genes are TRBV29-1 and TRBJ1-2; D call uncertain. V lost 5 bases and J 2 bases, leaving 9 bases between the germline ends. Looked up from germline, CDR1 is SQVTM and CDR2 is ANQGSEA. The CDR3 covers 12 residues. CDR3 nucleotides: TGCAGCGTTTCACAGAACAACTATGGCTACACCTTC. It codes for CSVSQNNYGYTF.

The J gene is TRBJ2-7, the V gene TRBV7-9; 10 bases are shared with TRBD1. CDR1 is SEHNR, CDR2 FQNEAQ, per germline (reference sequence). The CDR3 sequence is 15 residues long. The trim removed 3 bases at V and 6 bases at J, leaving 8 bases unmatched. Here the CDR3 reads CASSFFRTGGFEQYF. The CDR3 DNA reads TGTGCCAGCAGCTTCTTCCGGACAGGGGGTTTCGAGCAGTACTTC.

This chain connects TRBV19 to TRBJ1-3; 9 bases line up with TRBD1. The CDR3 is 15 amino acids. V trimming: 4 bases; J trimming: 2 bases; junction bases outside the gene matches: 3. The V gene's germline CDR1 is LNHDA and CDR2 SQIVND (reference sequence). CDR3 nucleotides: TGTGCCAGTAGTACTACAGGGGGCCCTGGAAACACCATATATTTT. It yields the protein CASSTTGGPGNTIYF.

V and J are TRBV7-2 and TRBJ1-5, with 7 bases lining up with TRBD1. Per the germline V gene, CDR1 is SGHTA and CDR2 is FQGNSA. V dropped 5 bases and J dropped 7; count of bases not matched to a gene: 11. The CDR3 spans 15 residues. Here the CDR3 reads CASSPGRGLRQPQHF. DNA for the CDR3: TGTGCCAGCAGCCCCGGTAGGGGGCTAAGGCAGCCCCAGCATTTT.

The J gene is TRBJ2-3, the V gene TRBV7-9, with 8 bases identical to TRBD1. The junction had 4 bases not matched to a gene; V was cut back by 5 bases and J by 0 bases. Germline lookup yields CDR1 SEHNR and CDR2 FQNEAQ (reference sequence). This CDR3 spans 15 amino acids. In nucleotides, the CDR3 is TGTGCCAGCAGCATGGGACAGGCTAGCACAGATACGCAGTATTTT. It yields the protein CASSMGQASTDTQYF.

J is TRBJ1-3 and V is TRBV7-3; D ambiguous. Germline V gene sequence: CDR1 SGHTA, CDR2 FQGTGA. This CDR3 region has 13 residues. Trimming stripped 5 bases from V and 4 bases from J, with 9 bases between. The CDR3 DNA sequence: TGTGCCAGCAGCCCTCCCCCGGGAAACACCATATATTTT. Encoded protein: CASSPPPGNTIYF.

Worth noting for this clone: The sample holds other DNA sequences that translate to the same CDR3. V and J are TRBV5-6 and TRBJ1-1; D is undetermined. The length of the CDR3 is 15 residues. The germline V gene has CDR1 SGHDT and CDR2 YYEEEE. V was trimmed by 3 bases and J by 1 base, leaving 13 bases between them. The DNA of the CDR3 is TGTGCCAGCAGCTCAAGACAAATTGCGAACACTGAAGCTTTCTTT. This translates into CASSSRQIANTEAFF.

V gene TRBV25-1 combines with J gene TRBJ1-2; 7 nucleotides agree with TRBD1. The CDR3 loop spans 16 amino acids. V lost 5 bases to trimming and J lost 5 bases; unmatched junction nucleotides: 14. Germline CDR1 reads MGHDK; CDR2 reads SYGVNS. The DNA for the CDR3 is TGTGCCAGCAGTCCCCCGGCCGGGACAGATATGTATGGCTACACCTTC. Amino acid sequence: CASSPPAGTDMYGYTF.

This rearrangement joins TRBV29-1 to TRBJ2-5; D is unclear. The CDR3 runs 10 residues. Trimming pared 4 bases from V and 5 bases from J, leaving 5 bases between. Germline CDR1 SQVTM, CDR2 ANQGSEA. CDR3 sequence: CSVGQETQYF. The CDR3 DNA sequence: TGCAGCGTTGGTCAGGAGACCCAGTACTTC.

This chain links TRBV5-1 with TRBJ1-2; D is ambiguous. Trimming took off 0 bases at V and 3 bases at J, with 9 bases between the two ends. This CDR3 comprises 14 residues. Germline V gives CDR1 SGHRS, CDR2 YFSETQ. The CDR3 DNA follows: TGCGCCAGCAGCTTGGCGAGCAGCGACTATGGCTACACCTTC. Amino acid sequence: CASSLASSDYGYTF.